This T cell receptor beta chain was sequenced during a study of identifying expanded T cells in peripheral blood. Study-level findings and limits: Over around two and four weeks, about 16.4 and 19 clones changed, versus roughly 1.1 between replicates. Clone count variance between roughly 2-week samples rose with total template count.

Collection occurred without any documented infections or immune events in donors. Here immunoSEQ multiplex PCR was the method, and the copy in TCRdb shows in-frame clones only, minus some. The top ten hold around 4.6% of the sample, which has under 70,000 clones, around 87% seen once. For this clone: Its antigen is as yet unknown.

Looked up from germline, CDR1 is MDHEN and CDR2 is SYDVKM. This CDR3 has 16 amino acids. Trimming cost V 3 bases and J 8 bases; bases outside gene matches: 9. This chain connects TRBV28 to TRBJ2-2, with TRBD1 matching 10 bases. The sequence was collected from a person aged 18 to 70 in good health. The sample taken for sequencing was blood. Here the CDR3 reads CASSFRQGATRGELFF. DNA of the CDR3: TGTGCCAGCAGTTTCCGACAGGGGGCCACAAGAGGGGAGCTGTTTTTT.